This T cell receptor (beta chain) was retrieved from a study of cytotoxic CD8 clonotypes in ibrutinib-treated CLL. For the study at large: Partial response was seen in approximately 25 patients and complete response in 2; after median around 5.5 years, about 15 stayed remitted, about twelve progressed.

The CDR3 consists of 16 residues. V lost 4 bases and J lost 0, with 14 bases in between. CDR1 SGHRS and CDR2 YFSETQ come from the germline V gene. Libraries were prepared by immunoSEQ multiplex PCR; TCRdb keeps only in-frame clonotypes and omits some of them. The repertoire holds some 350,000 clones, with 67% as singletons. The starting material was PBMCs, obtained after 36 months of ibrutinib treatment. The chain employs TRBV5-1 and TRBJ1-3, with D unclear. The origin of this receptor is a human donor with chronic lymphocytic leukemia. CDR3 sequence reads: CASSPGRARSGNTIYF. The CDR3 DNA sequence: TGCGCCAGCAGCCCCGGAAGAGCGCGCTCTGGAAACACCATATATTTT.